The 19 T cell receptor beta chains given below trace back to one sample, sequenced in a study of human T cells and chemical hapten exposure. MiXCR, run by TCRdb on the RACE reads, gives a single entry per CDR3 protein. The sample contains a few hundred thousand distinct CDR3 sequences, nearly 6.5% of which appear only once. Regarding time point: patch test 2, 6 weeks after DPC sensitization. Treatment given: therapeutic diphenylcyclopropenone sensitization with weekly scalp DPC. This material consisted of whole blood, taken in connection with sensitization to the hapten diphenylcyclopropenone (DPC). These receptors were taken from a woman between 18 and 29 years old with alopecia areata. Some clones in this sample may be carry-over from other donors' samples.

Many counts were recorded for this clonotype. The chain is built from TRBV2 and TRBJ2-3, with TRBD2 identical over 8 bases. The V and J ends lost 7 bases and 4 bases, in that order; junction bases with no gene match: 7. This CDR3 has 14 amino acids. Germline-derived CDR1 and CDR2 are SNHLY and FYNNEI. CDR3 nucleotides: TGTGCCAGCAAGGGGGGCGGGGGGCCAGATACGCAGTATTTT. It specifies CASKGGGGPDTQYF.

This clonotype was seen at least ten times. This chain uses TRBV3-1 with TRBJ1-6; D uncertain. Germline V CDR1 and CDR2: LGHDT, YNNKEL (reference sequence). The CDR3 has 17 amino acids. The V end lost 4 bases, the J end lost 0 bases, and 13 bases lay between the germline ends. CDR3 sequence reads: CASSRRLPSSYNSPLHF. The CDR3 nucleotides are TGTGCCAGCAGCCGGCGGCTCCCGAGCTCCTATAATTCACCCCTCCACTTT. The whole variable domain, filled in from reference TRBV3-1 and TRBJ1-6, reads DTAVSQTPKYLVTQMGNDKSIKCEQNLGHDTMYWYKQDSKKFLKIMFSYNNKELIINETVPNRFSPKSPDKAHLNLHINSLELGDSAVYFCASSRRLPSSYNSPLHFGNGTRLTVT.

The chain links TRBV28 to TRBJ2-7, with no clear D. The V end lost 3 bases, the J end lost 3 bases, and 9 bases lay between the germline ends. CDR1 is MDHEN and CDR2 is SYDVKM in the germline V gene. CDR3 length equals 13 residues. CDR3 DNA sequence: TGTGCCAGCAGTTTGGTCCGATACTACGAGCAGTACTTC. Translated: CASSLVRYYEQYF.

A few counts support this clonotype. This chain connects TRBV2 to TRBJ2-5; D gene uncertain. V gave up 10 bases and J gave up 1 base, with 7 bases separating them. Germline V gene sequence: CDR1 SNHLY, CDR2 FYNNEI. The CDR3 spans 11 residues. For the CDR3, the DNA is TGTGCCACTGGAGCCCAAGAGACCCAGTACTTC. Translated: CATGAQETQYF.

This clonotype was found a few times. The CDR3 DNA reads TGTGCCAGCAGCTCTGTACAGTACAGTGTCGCGAACTATGGCTACACCTTC. It encodes CASSSVQYSVANYGYTF. This rearrangement joins TRBV7-2 to TRBJ1-2; D is unclear. The germline V gene encodes CDR1 SGHTA and CDR2 FQGNSA. Deletions cut 4 bases from V and 2 bases from J, with 20 bases between. The CDR3 contains 17 residues.

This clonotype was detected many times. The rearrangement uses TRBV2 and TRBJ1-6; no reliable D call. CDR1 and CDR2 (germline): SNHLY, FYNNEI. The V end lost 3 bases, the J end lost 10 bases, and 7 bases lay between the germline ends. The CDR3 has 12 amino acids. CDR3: CASSERMSPLHF. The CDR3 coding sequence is TGTGCCAGCAGTGAGCGAATGTCACCCCTCCACTTT.

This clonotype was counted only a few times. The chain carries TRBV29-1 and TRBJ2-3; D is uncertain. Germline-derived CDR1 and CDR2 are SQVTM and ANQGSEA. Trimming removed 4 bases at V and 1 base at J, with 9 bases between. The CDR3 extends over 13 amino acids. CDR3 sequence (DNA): TGCAGCGTTGTGGGCGAGGGCACAGATACGCAGTATTTT. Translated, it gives CSVVGEGTDTQYF.

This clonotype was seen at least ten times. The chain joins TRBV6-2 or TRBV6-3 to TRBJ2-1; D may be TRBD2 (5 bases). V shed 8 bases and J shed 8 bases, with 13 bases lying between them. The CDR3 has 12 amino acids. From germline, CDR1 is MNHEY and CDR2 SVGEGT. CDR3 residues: CASGGWAYEQFF. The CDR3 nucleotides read TGTGCCAGCGGAGGTTGGGCCTATGAGCAGTTCTTC.

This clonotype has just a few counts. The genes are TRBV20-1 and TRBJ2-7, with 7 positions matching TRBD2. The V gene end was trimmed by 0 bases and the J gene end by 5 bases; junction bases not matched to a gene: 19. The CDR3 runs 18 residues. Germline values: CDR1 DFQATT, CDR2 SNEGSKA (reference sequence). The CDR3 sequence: CSARDPSLEGWGGNEQYF. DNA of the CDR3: TGCAGTGCTAGAGATCCGTCGCTGGAAGGGTGGGGAGGGAACGAGCAGTACTTC.

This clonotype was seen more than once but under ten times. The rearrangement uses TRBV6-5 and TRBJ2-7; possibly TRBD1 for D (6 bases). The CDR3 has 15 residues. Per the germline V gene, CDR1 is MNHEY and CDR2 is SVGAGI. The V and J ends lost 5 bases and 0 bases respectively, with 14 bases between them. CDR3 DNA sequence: TGTGCCAGCAGTAAACGGACAGAGCTCTCCTACGAGCAGTACTTC. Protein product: CASSKRTELSYEQYF.

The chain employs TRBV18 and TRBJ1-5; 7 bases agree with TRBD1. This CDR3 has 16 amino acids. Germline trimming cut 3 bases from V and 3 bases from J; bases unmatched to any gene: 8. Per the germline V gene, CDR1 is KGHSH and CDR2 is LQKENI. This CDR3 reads CASSPTKGGTNQPQHF. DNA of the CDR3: TGTGCCAGCTCACCTACGAAAGGGGGCACCAATCAGCCCCAGCATTTT.

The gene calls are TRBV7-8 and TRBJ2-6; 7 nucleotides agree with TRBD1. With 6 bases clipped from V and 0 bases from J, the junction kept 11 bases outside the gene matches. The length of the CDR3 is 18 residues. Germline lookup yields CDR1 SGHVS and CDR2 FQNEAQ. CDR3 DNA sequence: TGTGCCAGCAGGCCAGACAGGGTCATCTTCTCTGGGGCCAACGTCCTGACTTTC. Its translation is CASRPDRVIFSGANVLTF.

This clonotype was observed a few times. CDR3 bases: TGTGCCAGCAGCCCTTCCACCAGAGTTTTTGGCTACACCTTC. Its protein is CASSPSTRVFGYTF. V gene TRBV27 combines with J gene TRBJ1-2; D is unresolved. The CDR3 consists of 14 residues. In germline, CDR1 is MNHEY, CDR2 SMNVEV (reference sequence). V was trimmed by 6 bases and J by 7 bases, leaving 18 bases between them.

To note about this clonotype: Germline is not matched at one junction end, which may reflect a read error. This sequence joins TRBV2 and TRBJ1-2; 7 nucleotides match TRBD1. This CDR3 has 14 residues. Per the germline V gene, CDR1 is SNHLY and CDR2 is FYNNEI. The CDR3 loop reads CVSRITGVNYGYTF. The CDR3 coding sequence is TGTGTCAGCAGAATAACAGGGGTTAACTATGGCTACACCTTC.

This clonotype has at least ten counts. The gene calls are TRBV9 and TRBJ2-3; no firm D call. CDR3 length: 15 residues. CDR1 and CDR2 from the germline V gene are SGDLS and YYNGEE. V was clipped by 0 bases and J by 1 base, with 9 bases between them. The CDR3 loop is CASSVDHAGTDTQYF. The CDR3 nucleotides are TGTGCCAGCAGCGTAGATCATGCGGGCACAGATACGCAGTATTTT.

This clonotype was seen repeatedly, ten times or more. The CDR3 here is CASSSGQGRDTEAFF. CDR3 DNA sequence: TGTGCCAGCAGCTCCGGACAGGGGCGGGACACTGAAGCTTTCTTT. The chain carries TRBV11-2 and TRBJ1-1, with TRBD1 matching over 9 bases. The germline CDR1 and CDR2 sequences are SGHAT and FQNNGV. The CDR3 is made up of 15 amino acids. The ends lost 4 bases at V and 3 bases at J; junction bases unmatched: 6. The variable domain in full, completed from reference TRBV11-2 and TRBJ1-1, reads EAGVAQSPRYKIIEKRQSVAFWCNPISGHATLYWYQQILGQGPKLLIQFQNNGVVDDSQLPKDRFSAERLKGVDSTLKIQPAKLEDSAVYLCASSSGQGRDTEAFFGQGTRLTVV.

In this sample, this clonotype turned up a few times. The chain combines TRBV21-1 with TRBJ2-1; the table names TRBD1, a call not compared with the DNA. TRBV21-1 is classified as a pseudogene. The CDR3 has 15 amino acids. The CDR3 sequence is CASSKDRAIYNEQFF. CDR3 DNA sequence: TGTGCCAGCAGCAAAGACAGGGCGATATACAATGAGCAGTTCTTC.

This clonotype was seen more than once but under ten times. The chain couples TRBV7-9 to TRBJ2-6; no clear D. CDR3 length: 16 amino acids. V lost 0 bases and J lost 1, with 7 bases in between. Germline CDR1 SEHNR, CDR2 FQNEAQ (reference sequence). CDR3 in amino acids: CASSLAPGSGANVLTF. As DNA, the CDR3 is TGTGCCAGCAGCTTAGCACCAGGTTCTGGGGCCAACGTCCTGACTTTC.

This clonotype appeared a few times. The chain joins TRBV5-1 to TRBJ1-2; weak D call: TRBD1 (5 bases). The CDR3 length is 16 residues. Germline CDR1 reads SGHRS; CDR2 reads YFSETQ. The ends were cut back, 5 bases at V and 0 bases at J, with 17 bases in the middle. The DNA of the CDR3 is TGCGCCAGCAGACCCAGCAGGGATAATTCTAACTATGGCTACACCTTC. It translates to CASRPSRDNSNYGYTF.